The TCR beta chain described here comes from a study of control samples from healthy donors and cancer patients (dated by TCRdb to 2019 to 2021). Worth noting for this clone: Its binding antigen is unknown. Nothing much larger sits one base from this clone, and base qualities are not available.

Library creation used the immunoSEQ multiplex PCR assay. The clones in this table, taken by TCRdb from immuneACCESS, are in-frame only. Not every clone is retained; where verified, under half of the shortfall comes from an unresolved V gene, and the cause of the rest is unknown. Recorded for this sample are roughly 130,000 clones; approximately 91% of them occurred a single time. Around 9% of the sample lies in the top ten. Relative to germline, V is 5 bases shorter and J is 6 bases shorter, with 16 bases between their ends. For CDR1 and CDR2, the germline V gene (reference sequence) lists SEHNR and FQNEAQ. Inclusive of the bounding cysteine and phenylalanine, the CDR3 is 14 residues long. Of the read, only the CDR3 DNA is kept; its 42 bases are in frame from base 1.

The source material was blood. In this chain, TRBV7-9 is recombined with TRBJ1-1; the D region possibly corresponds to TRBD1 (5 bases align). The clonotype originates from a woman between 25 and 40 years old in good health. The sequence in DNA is TGTGCCAGCAGCCCTATCGTGGGGGGAGCTGAAGCTTTCTTT. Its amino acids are CASSPIVGGAEAFF.